This T cell receptor beta chain was captured by sequencing in a study of T cells in localized non-small cell lung cancer. The table came from immunoSEQ multiplex PCR; TCRdb's copy has only in-frame clones and leaves some out. The table shows approximately 35,000 clones, with roughly 90% occurring only once. There are 14 residues in the CDR3. The germline CDR1 and CDR2 sequences are SGDLS and YYNGEE. V dropped 0 bases and J dropped 5 bases, with 11 bases sitting between them. A single count supports this clone. The chain uses TRBV9 and TRBJ1-1; D gene uncertain. The origin of this receptor is a man aged 40 to 69 with stage I lung adenocarcinoma. The sample was peripheral blood, taken before any cancer treatment. The chain's CDR3 is CASSVGGVATEAFF. CDR3 nucleotide sequence: TGTGCCAGCAGCGTAGGAGGAGTTGCAACTGAAGCTTTCTTT. Drawing the rest from reference TRBV9 and TRBJ1-1, the complete variable domain is DSGVTQTPKHLITATGQRVTLRCSPRSGDLSVYWYQQSLDQGLQFLIQYYNGEERAKGNILERFSAQQFPDLHSELNLSSLELGDSALYFCASSVGGVATEAFFGQGTRLTVV.